This T cell receptor (beta chain) appears in the sequencing data of a study of CXCR3-negative and CXCR3-positive naive CD8 T cells (dated by TCRdb to the late 2010s). The study in broad terms: About 135 million TRB reads were obtained in total, roughly 1.5 +/- 0.3 million reads per library. Diversity and physicochemical repertoire analyses covered eleven to twelve donors pooled from two independent experiments. Naive subsets from a handful of donors and memory cells from 3 donors were included in the TRBV-TRBJ cluster analysis. Study-level results and caveats: Both naive subsets had comparably high repertoire diversity, while memory CD8+ T cells had much lower repertoire diversity. Because surface CD5, which has been linked to self-reactivity in mice, was comparable between naive subsets, TCR interaction strength was also inferred from TRB CDR3 physicochemical properties. TRBV-TRBJ usage was similar between naive CXCR3-negative and CXCR3-positive cells from the same donor, while memory cells showed distinct patterns. Freshly isolated PBMCs were used for most assays because CXCR3 expression went down partially after cryopreservation. TRB CDR3s from CXCR3-positive naive cells showed higher hydrophobicity (lower Kidera factor 4), lower energy, and higher strength and volume indices than CXCR3-negative naive cells.

Each CD8+ T cell subset was flow-sorted in triplicate, with fewer than 350,000 cells per subset placed directly into RLT lysis buffer. To exclude memory contaminants, naive CD8+ T cells were stringently defined as CD45RO-CCR7+CD27+CD95-. Peripheral blood mononuclear cells were isolated from buffy coats by standard density gradient centrifugation. A FACSAria III was used to flow-sort naive CD8+ T cells into CXCR3-negative and CXCR3-positive populations. An RNeasy Mini Kit was used to extract total RNA from the sorted cells. From the cysteine through the phenylalanine, the CDR3 covers 12 amino acids. No DNA sequence was recorded. CDR1 SGHVS and CDR2 FNYEAQ were looked up in the germline V gene. With regard to this clonotype: Its specific antigen is unknown.

Sequencing relied on a NextSeq 550. The Human TCR Profiling Kit (MiLaboratory) was used to make UMI-labeled 5' RACE TRB cDNA libraries. cDNA synthesis used the entire amount of extracted RNA, and PCR amplification then used the entire amount of cDNA produced. Libraries were prepared in parallel with an identical number of PCR cycles. Per the authors' processing: With a minimum of two reads required per UMI, MIGEC and MiXCR pulled out about 50,000 +/- 9,200 unique UMI-labeled TRB cDNA molecules from each library. On average, each library contained approximately 40,000 +/- 10,000 functional in-frame TRB CDR3 nucleotide clonotypes without stop codons. After each sample was downsampled to 5000 UMI-labeled TRB molecules, VDJtools was used to calculate diversity metrics such as normalized Shannon-Wiener and Chao1. For the central five CDR3 residues, VDJtools calculated physicochemical properties weighted by clonotype size, namely interaction energy, strength, volume and Kidera factor 4. The reads were reprocessed in TCRdb, with one entry per CDR3 protein sequence and no accompanying DNA. TCRdb, rather than the study authors, made the V and J calls. The sample's clone listing holds 50,000 to 65,000 distinct CDR3 sequences. The top ten hold approximately 0.8% of the sample.

The chain was built from TRBV7-6 and TRBJ1-1. This clonotype originated in a human donor in good health. Some clones in this sample may be carry-over from other donors' samples. The sequenced sample consisted of naive CXCR3+ CD8+ T cells from blood. Explained via the paper, the cell subset or site label denotes: CD45RO-CCR7+CD27+CD95- naive CD8+ T cells expressing CXCR3 (TNR3+). For the CDR3, the sequence is CASGDLNTEAFF.